Shown below are 10 T cell receptor beta chains from a single sample sequenced in a study of radiotherapy plus CTLA-4 blockade in lung cancer. Clones were read by immunoSEQ multiplex PCR, and TCRdb kept only the in-frame ones, dropping some. The table shows some 66,000 clones, with about 83% occurring only once. This specimen consisted of peripheral blood, obtained from a patient treated with radiotherapy plus ipilimumab. The receptors originated from a human donor with non-small cell lung cancer who had a partial response to radiotherapy plus ipilimumab.

The chain joins TRBV10-3 to TRBJ2-7; D uncertain. Trimming took 8 bases from V and 1 from J, leaving 12 bases between them. Germline lookup yields CDR1 ENHRY and CDR2 SYGVKD. The CDR3 is made up of 13 amino acids. DNA of the CDR3: TGTGCCATCTTAGACGGGTTTTCCTACGAGCAGTACTTC. Amino acid sequence: CAILDGFSYEQYF.

The chain recombines TRBV7-8 with TRBJ2-7; D gene unclear. The CDR3 has 11 residues. V dropped 7 bases and J dropped 7 bases, with 11 bases sitting between them. Germline lookup yields CDR1 SGHVS and CDR2 FQNEAQ. CDR3 nucleotide sequence: TGTGCCAGCACGCCCGGGTGGGAGCAGTACTTC. It translates to CASTPGWEQYF.

The chain recombines TRBV28 with TRBJ2-2, with 11 positions matching TRBD2. The V segment lost 6 bases and the J segment 6 bases; nucleotides outside the gene matches: 9. Per germline, CDR1 MDHEN and CDR2 SYDVKM. This CDR3 comprises 16 residues. In DNA, the CDR3 is TGTGCCAGCAGGTCGCCCGGGACTAGCGGCGCCGGGGAGCTGTTTTTT. Its translation: CASRSPGTSGAGELFF.

The chain joins TRBV5-4 to TRBJ2-2; D ambiguous. V gave up 0 bases and J gave up 0 bases, with 9 bases separating them. The germline V gene has CDR1 SGHNT and CDR2 YYREEE (reference sequence). The CDR3 covers 16 residues. The CDR3 sequence: CASSLAPGTNTGELFF. DNA for the CDR3: TGTGCCAGCAGCTTGGCCCCGGGTACGAACACCGGGGAGCTGTTTTTT. Full variable domain (missing parts from reference TRBV5-4 and TRBJ2-2): ETGVTQSPTHLIKTRGQQVTLRCSSQSGHNTVSWYQQALGQGPQFIFQYYREEENGRGNFPPRFSGLQFPNYSSELNVNALELDDSALYLCASSLAPGTNTGELFFGEGSRLTVL.

The chain uses TRBV30 and TRBJ2-2, with 9 bases that match TRBD2. The CDR3 loop spans 15 amino acids. From germline, CDR1 is GTSNPN and CDR2 SVGIG (reference sequence). The ends lost 3 bases at V and 7 bases at J; junction bases unmatched: 9. The CDR3 here is CAWRIAGVRGGELFF. The CDR3 DNA reads as TGTGCCTGGAGAATAGCGGGAGTACGGGGCGGGGAGCTGTTTTTT.

The chain recombines TRBV2 with TRBJ2-5; 14 positions match TRBD2. The CDR3 consists of 18 residues. Germline trimming cut 6 bases from V and 2 bases from J; bases unmatched to any gene: 11. CDR1 is SNHLY and CDR2 is FYNNEI in the germline V gene. The CDR3 is CASRLGTSGSRGQETQYF. The CDR3 bases are TGTGCCAGCAGGCTTGGGACTAGCGGGAGTAGGGGTCAAGAGACCCAGTACTTC.

The chain combines TRBV5-8 with TRBJ1-4; D perhaps matches TRBD1 (6 bases). This CDR3 contains 17 residues. Trimming removed 4 bases at V and 7 bases at J, with 23 bases between. The germline V gene encodes CDR1 SGHTS and CDR2 YDEGEE. CDR3 amino acids: CASSLGGHMLRGEKLFF. The CDR3 DNA follows: TGTGCCAGCAGCCTCGGGGGGCATATGTTAAGGGGTGAAAAACTGTTTTTT.

The chain recombines TRBV6-5 with TRBJ2-7; 7 nucleotides line up with TRBD2. The CDR3 covers 11 residues. With V trimmed by 6 bases and J by 5 bases, 1 base remained unmatched. CDR1 and CDR2 from the germline V gene are MNHEY and SVGAGI. The CDR3 spells CASRGLHEQYF. CDR3 DNA: TGTGCCAGCAGGGGACTACACGAGCAGTACTTC.

The rearrangement joins TRBV5-1 to TRBJ2-7; TRBD2 might be the D (6 bases). This CDR3 has 17 amino acids. Germline V CDR1 and CDR2: SGHRS, YFSETQ. With 4 bases removed from V and 0 bases from J, the gap between germline ends came to 20 bases. CDR3 sequence reads: CASSLSPTKDYSYEQYF. The CDR3 DNA reads TGCGCCAGCAGCCTATCACCAACTAAGGACTACTCCTACGAGCAGTACTTC.

The chain uses TRBV7-9 and TRBJ1-1; D is unresolved. There are 15 residues in the CDR3. In germline, CDR1 is SEHNR, CDR2 FQNEAQ (reference sequence). V was shortened by 5 bases and J by 5 bases, with 18 bases between the two germline ends. The CDR3 here is CASSPSEQRGTEAFF. The CDR3 nucleotides are TGTGCCAGCAGCCCGAGTGAACAACGAGGGACTGAAGCTTTCTTT.